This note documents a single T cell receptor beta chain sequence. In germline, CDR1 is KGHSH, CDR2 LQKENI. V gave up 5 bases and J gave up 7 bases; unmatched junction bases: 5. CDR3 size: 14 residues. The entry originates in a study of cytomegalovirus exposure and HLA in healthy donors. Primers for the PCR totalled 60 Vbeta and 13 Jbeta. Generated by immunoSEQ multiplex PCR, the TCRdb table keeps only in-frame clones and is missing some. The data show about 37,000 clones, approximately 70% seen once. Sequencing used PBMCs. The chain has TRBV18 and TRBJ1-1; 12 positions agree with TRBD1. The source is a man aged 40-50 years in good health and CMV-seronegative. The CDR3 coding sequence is TGTGCCAGCTCAGGGACAGGGGGCGCGGGTGAAGCTTTCTTT. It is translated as CASSGTGGAGEAFF.